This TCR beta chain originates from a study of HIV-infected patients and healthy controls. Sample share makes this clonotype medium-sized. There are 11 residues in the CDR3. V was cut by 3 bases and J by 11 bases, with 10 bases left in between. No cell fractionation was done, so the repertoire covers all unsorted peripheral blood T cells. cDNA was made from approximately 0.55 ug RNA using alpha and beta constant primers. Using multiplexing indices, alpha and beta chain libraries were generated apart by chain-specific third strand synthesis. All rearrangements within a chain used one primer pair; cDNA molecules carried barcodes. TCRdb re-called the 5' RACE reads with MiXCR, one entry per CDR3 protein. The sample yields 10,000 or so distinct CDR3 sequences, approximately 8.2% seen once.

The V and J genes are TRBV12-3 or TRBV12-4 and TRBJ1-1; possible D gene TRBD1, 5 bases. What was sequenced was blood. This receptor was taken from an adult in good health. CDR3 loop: CASSLGVSAFF. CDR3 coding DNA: TGTGCCAGCAGTTTGGGGGTCTCTGCTTTCTTT.